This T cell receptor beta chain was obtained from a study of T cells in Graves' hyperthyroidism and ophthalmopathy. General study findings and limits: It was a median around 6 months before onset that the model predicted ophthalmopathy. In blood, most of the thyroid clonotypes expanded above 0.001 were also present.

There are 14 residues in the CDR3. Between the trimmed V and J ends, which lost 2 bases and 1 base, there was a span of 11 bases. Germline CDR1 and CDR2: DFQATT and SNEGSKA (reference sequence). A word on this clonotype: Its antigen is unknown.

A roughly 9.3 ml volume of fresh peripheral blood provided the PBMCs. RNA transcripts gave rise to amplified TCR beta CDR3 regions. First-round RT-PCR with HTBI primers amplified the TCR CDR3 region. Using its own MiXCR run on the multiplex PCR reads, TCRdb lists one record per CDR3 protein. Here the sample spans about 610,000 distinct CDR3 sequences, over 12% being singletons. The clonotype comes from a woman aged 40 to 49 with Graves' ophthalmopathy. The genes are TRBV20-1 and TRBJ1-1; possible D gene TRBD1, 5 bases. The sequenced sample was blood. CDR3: CSARSGTANTEAFF. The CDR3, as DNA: TGCAGTGCTAGATCTGGGACGGCGAACACTGAAGCTTTCTTT.